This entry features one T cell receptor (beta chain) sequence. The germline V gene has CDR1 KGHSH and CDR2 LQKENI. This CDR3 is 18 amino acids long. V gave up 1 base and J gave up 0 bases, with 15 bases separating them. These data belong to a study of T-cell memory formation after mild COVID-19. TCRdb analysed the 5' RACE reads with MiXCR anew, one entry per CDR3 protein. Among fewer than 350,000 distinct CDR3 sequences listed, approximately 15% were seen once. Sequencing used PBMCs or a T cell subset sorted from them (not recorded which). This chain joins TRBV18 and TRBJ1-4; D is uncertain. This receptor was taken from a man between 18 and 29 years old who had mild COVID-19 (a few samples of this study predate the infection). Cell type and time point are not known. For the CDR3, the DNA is TGTGCCAGCTCACCACTCGCCAGGTCGGCCGCAACTAATGAAAAACTGTTTTTT. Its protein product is CASSPLARSAATNEKLFF.